The entry below gives a single T cell receptor (beta chain) sequence along with its context. The target of this receptor is not known. No much larger clone is present one base from it, and per-base qualities are unavailable. Patients with autoimmune disease history or receiving systemic immunosuppression were excluded from the trial. Peripheral blood for TCR sequencing was collected from all dose cohorts at baseline, on cycle 4 day 1, and on cycle 7 day 1. Samples were obtained from an open-label, multicenter, first-in-human phase I dose-escalation trial of ivuxolimab. Adults with locally advanced or metastatic melanoma, renal cell, hepatocellular, or head and neck squamous cell carcinoma were enrolled in the trial. Before TCR sequencing, CD4+ T cells and CD8+ T cells were sorted from peripheral blood as separate populations. The germline V gene yields SQVTM for CDR1 and ANQGSEA for CDR2. The junction carries 8 bases between V and J, which are trimmed by 5 bases and 2 bases respectively. Including cysteine and phenylalanine, the CDR3 has 12 amino acids. The DNA shown is the 36-base CDR3, in frame from base 1.

These data are taken from a study of OX40 agonist ivuxolimab in advanced cancers. With respect to the entire study: The costimulatory receptor OX40 (CD134) was targeted by ivuxolimab, a fully human IgG2 agonistic monoclonal antibody. Patients were allowed to have had prior anti-PD-1, anti-PD-L1 or anti-CTLA-4 therapy, and approximately 40% of the dose-escalation patients had previously received checkpoint inhibitors. Partial responses were achieved by three dose-escalation patients, of whom one had hepatocellular carcinoma and two had cutaneous melanoma. Peripheral TCRbeta sequencing was intended to test whether TCR sequence diversity was altered and clonal T-cell expansion was caused by ivuxolimab. Of the approximately 50 patients in dose escalation, some 20 had hepatocellular carcinoma, about 15 had melanoma, 9 had renal cell carcinoma and 9 had head and neck cancer. The monotherapy dose-escalation portion (N ≈ 57 patients) of the phase I ivuxolimab trial is reported in the paper. Intravenous ivuxolimab was administered to patients every 2 weeks at six dose levels: 0.01, 0.1, 0.3, 1.5, 3 and 10 mg/kg. A male proportion of roughly 80% and a mean age of 60 years, ranging from about 20 to 85, were recorded for the dose-escalation cohort.

Genomic DNA was isolated from the sorted cells so that the TCRbeta CDR3 region could be sequenced. The immunoSEQ Assay was used for sequencing of TCRbeta CDR3 regions. What TCRdb holds here is the immuneACCESS table cut down to in-frame rearrangements. Part of the clones is not present; checked against another copy, under half of the missing clones reflect an unresolved V gene, and the others are unexplained. A total of tens of thousands of clones appear in this sample, over 80% of them only once. Of the sample, around 0.77% falls within the top ten clones. Study-level results and caveats: Low levels of normalized T-cell clonal expansion were also seen in some patients who did not respond. The antigen specificity of the clonally expanded peripheral T cells was not determined. On average, CD8+ T cells showed more expanded clones than CD4+ T cells after ivuxolimab. In partial responders in the 0.1-3.0 mg/kg groups, normalized peripheral clonal expansion was found to be among the lowest, especially among CD8+ T cells. Clonal expansion of both CD4+ and CD8+ blood T cells was observed from baseline to week 6 at doses 0.1 to 3.0 mg/kg.

Sequenced here: CD4+ or CD8+ T cells sorted from blood, sampled in a trial of the OX40 agonist ivuxolimab. The source of this sequence is an adult with an advanced solid tumor such as melanoma, head and neck, liver or kidney cancer. This chain is built from TRBV29-1 and TRBJ2-3; perhaps TRBD2 is the D gene, with 6 bases matching. The CDR3 here reads CSVLRDTDTQYF. The bases read TGCAGCGTTCTGCGGGACACAGATACGCAGTATTTT.